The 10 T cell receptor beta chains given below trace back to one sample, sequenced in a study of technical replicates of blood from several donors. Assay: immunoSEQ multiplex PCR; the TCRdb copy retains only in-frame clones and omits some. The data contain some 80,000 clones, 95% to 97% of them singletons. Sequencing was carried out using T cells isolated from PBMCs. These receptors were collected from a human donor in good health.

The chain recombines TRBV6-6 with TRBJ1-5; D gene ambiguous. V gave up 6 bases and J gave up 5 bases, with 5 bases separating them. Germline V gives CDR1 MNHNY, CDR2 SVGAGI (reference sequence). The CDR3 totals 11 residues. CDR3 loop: CASRQDQPQHF. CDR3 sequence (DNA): TGTGCCAGCAGACAAGATCAGCCCCAGCATTTT.

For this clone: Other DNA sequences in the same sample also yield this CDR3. In DNA, the CDR3 is TGTGCCAGCAGCTTAGACAGCACCTACGAGCAGTACTTC. Protein sequence: CASSLDSTYEQYF. The chain carries TRBV7-9 and TRBJ2-7; D is unresolved. The CDR3 consists of 13 residues. V was cut by 1 base and J by 2 bases, with 6 bases left in between. The germline CDR1 and CDR2 sequences are SEHNR and FQNEAQ (reference sequence).

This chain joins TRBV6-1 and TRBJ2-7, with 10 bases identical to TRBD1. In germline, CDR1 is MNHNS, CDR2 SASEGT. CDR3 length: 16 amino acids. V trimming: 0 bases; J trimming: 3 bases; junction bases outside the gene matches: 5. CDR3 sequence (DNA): TGTGCCAGCAGTGAAGCGCTGGGACAGGGGAGCTACGAGCAGTACTTC. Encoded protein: CASSEALGQGSYEQYF.

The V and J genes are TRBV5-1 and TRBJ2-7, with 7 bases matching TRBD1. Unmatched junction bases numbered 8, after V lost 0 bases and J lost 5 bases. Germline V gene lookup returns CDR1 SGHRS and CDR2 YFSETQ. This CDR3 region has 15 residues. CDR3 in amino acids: CASSLGRAGGNEQYF. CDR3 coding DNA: TGCGCCAGCAGCTTGGGCAGGGCAGGGGGAAACGAGCAGTACTTC.

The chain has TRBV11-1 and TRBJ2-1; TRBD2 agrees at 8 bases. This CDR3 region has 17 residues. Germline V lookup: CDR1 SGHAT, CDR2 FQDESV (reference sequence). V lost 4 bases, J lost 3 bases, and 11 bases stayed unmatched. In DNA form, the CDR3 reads TGTGCCAGCAGCTCCGGGCGGACTAGCCAGGGCTACAATGAGCAGTTCTTC. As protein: CASSSGRTSQGYNEQFF.

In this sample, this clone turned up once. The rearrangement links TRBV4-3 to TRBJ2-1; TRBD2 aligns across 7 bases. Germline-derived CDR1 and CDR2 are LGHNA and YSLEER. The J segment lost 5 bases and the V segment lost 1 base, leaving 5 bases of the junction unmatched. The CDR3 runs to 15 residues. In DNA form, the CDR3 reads TGCGCCAGCAGCCAAGGGCGGGAGTTCCACAATGAGCAGTTCTTC. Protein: CASSQGREFHNEQFF.

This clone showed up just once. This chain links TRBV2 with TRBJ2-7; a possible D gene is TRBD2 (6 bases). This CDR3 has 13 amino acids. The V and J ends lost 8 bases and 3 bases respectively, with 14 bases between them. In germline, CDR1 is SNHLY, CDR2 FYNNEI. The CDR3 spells CASRGLPSYEQYF. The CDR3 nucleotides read TGTGCCAGCCGTGGACTACCCAGCTACGAGCAGTACTTC.

The DNA for the CDR3 is TGTGCCAGCAGCACGTCGACTAGCGAATATTACAATGAGCAGTTCTTC. It is translated as CASSTSTSEYYNEQFF. The V call is TRBV28, the J call TRBJ2-1; 8 bases are shared with TRBD2. This CDR3 contains 16 residues. V gave up 6 bases and J gave up 4 bases; unmatched junction bases: 11. Germline V CDR1 and CDR2: MDHEN, SYDVKM. Filled out from reference TRBV28 and TRBJ2-1, the complete variable domain reads DVKVTQSSRYLVKRTGEKVFLECVQDMDHENMFWYRQDPGLGLRLIYFSYDVKMKEKGDIPEGYSVSREKKERFSLILESASTNQTSMYLCASSTSTSEYYNEQFFGPGTRLTVL.

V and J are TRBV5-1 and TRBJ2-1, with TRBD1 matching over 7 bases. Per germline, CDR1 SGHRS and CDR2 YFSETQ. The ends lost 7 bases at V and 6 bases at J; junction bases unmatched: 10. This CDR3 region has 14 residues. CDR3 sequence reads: CASSTGTLGNEQFF. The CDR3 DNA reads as TGCGCCAGCTCGACAGGGACCCTTGGCAATGAGCAGTTCTTC.

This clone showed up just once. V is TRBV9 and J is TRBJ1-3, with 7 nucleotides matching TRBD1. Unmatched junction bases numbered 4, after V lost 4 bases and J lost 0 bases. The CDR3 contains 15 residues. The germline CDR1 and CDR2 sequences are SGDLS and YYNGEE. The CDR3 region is CASSPGTDSGNTIYF. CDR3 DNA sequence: TGTGCCAGCAGCCCCGGGACAGACTCTGGAAACACCATATATTTT.